One and the same sample provided the 9 T cell receptor beta chains below, sequenced in a study of shared T cell receptors in the human thymus. The repertoire was sequenced with immunoSEQ multiplex PCR; TCRdb's copy has only in-frame clones and lacks some. The profile covers about 710,000 clones, with approximately 87% appearing a single time and approximately 0.0097% taken by the ten largest. This same sample was also part of a study on human thymus T cells.

The sample comprised thymocytes. The receptors here all came from a boy younger than two with a congenital heart defect.

Here the CDR3 DNA reads TGCAGTGCTAGCGCAGATACGCAGTATTTT. Translating it yields CSASADTQYF. The rearrangement uses TRBV20-1 and TRBJ2-3, with no clear D. In germline, CDR1 is DFQATT, CDR2 SNEGSKA (reference sequence). The CDR3 covers 10 residues. V was trimmed by 3 bases and J by 4 bases, leaving 2 bases between them.

V and J are TRBV19 and TRBJ2-3, with 9 nucleotides matching TRBD1. Trimming at V came to 4 bases and at J to 1 base, leaving 3 bases not matched to a gene. The germline V gene has CDR1 LNHDA and CDR2 SQIVND (reference sequence). This CDR3 comprises 15 residues. The CDR3 is CASSTRDRGTDTQYF. As DNA, the CDR3 is TGTGCCAGTAGTACCCGGGACAGGGGCACAGATACGCAGTATTTT.

The V call is TRBV5-4, the J call TRBJ2-1; tentatively, D is TRBD2 (5 bases). This CDR3 has 14 residues. Trimming removed 4 bases from V and 5 bases from J, with 13 bases in between. Germline V gives CDR1 SGHNT, CDR2 YYREEE (reference sequence). The CDR3 DNA is TGTGCCAGCAGCCAGGACTTAGCTCACAATGAGCAGTTCTTC. Encoded protein: CASSQDLAHNEQFF.

This clone occurred a few times. V is TRBV7-9 and J is TRBJ2-5; TRBD1 agrees at 7 bases. Germline V CDR1 and CDR2: SEHNR, FQNEAQ (reference sequence). Losses at the gene ends were 6 bases for V and 1 base for J; bases not matched to a gene: 17. This CDR3 is 18 amino acids long. The CDR3 here is CASRSDRDDEEAQETQYF. DNA of the CDR3: TGTGCCAGCAGATCTGACAGGGACGATGAAGAGGCCCAAGAGACCCAGTACTTC.

J is TRBJ2-5 and V is TRBV28; possibly TRBD2 for D (5 bases). Germline CDR1 MDHEN, CDR2 SYDVKM. Trimming took off 6 bases at V and 10 bases at J, with 18 bases between the two ends. The CDR3 sequence is 13 residues long. CDR3: CASSEESQEGQYF. CDR3 coding DNA: TGTGCCAGCAGCGAGGAGTCCCAAGAGGGCCAGTACTTC.

This chain joins TRBV27 and TRBJ1-1, with D tentatively TRBD1 (6 bases). V lost 2 bases and J lost 4, with 11 bases in between. The CDR3 sequence is 14 residues long. Germline values: CDR1 MNHEY, CDR2 SMNVEV (reference sequence). The CDR3 reads CASSLQGTGTEAFF. The CDR3 coding sequence is TGTGCCAGCAGTTTACAGGGGACGGGCACTGAAGCTTTCTTT.

In its sample, this clone was seen once. CDR3 nucleotides: TGTGCCAGCAGCACCTCGAGGGGGGGAGAGGCTGAAGCTTTCTTT. This sequence encodes CASSTSRGGEAEAFF. The chain recombines TRBV7-9 with TRBJ1-1; possible D gene TRBD1, 6 bases. V lost 5 bases and J lost 6, with 19 bases in between. Looked up from germline, CDR1 is SEHNR and CDR2 is FQNEAQ (reference sequence). The CDR3 contains 15 residues.

This chain links TRBV5-1 with TRBJ2-2; D may be TRBD1 (6 bases). Between the trimmed V and J ends, which lost 7 bases and 6 bases, there was a span of 13 bases. Germline assignment: CDR1 SGHRS and CDR2 YFSETQ. The CDR3 contains 13 residues. In DNA, the CDR3 is TGCGCCAGCTCAATGACAGGCGCCGGGGAGCTGTTTTTT. Protein: CASSMTGAGELFF.

The chain couples TRBV27 to TRBJ1-1; 8 bases are shared with TRBD1. Germline V gene lookup returns CDR1 MNHEY and CDR2 SMNVEV (reference sequence). This CDR3 has 17 residues. With 6 bases clipped from V and 10 bases from J, the junction kept 22 bases outside the gene matches. The CDR3 sequence is CASRIWGKTGDPLGAFF. The CDR3 nucleotides read TGTGCCAGCAGAATCTGGGGTAAGACAGGGGATCCCCTTGGAGCTTTCTTT.